This T cell receptor beta chain originates from a study of shared clonotypes between healthy human individuals. Looking at the study overall: Three CD4 naive, three CD4 memory, two CD8 naive and one CD8 memory plate were used per donor.

Both subsets, CD45RA+ naive and CD45RA-negative memory, were split from the CD4+ cells. Each subset's genomic DNA was split evenly across several immunoSEQ plates. Data came from immunoSEQ multiplex PCR; TCRdb stores just in-frame clones and leaves some out. The table lists some 350,000 clones, roughly 70% of them singletons. The CDR3 consists of 15 residues. CDR1 WSHSY and CDR2 SAAADI come from the germline V gene. The V gene end was trimmed by 5 bases and the J gene end by 3 bases; junction bases not matched to a gene: 10. Sequencing was carried out using memory CD4+ T cells sorted from blood. Subset in this sample: CD45RA-negative fraction. This receptor was taken from a man aged 30-40 years in good health. V and J are TRBV10-2 and TRBJ2-7; TRBD1 agrees at 7 bases. The CDR3 region is CASSSRQGVSYEQYF. CDR3 in DNA: TGCGCCAGCAGTTCCCGACAGGGCGTGAGCTACGAGCAGTACTTC.